The 26 T cell receptor beta chains reported below all come from one sample, sequenced in a study of cytomegalovirus exposure and HLA in healthy donors. The PCR had 60 Vbeta and 13 Jbeta primers. The table came from immunoSEQ multiplex PCR; TCRdb's copy has only in-frame clones and leaves some out. Altogether approximately 89,000 clones are present, less than 85% being singletons, with the ten largest covering nearly 7.5%. The specimen sequenced was PBMCs. Receptor source: a middle-aged man in good health and CMV-seropositive.

This rearrangement joins TRBV11-3 to TRBJ2-2, with 9 positions matching TRBD1. Germline V gene lookup returns CDR1 SGHNT and CDR2 YENEEA. The CDR3 is 13 amino acids. V lost 9 bases, J lost 4 bases, and 3 bases stayed unmatched. For the CDR3, the DNA is TGTGCCAGTCGGGGACAGGGCACCGGGGAGCTGTTTTTT. It translates to CASRGQGTGELFF.

This clone occurred once. CDR3 residues: CASSTRQGTNEKLFF. The CDR3, as DNA: TGTGCCAGCAGCACGAGACAGGGGACTAATGAAAAACTGTTTTTT. V and J are TRBV7-2 and TRBJ1-4, with 8 bases aligning to TRBD1. The CDR3 has 15 amino acids. Germline V lookup: CDR1 SGHTA, CDR2 FQGNSA. Trimming removed 5 bases from V and 2 bases from J; junction bases left unmatched: 4.

The chain carries TRBV5-1 and TRBJ2-7; D is possibly TRBD1 (6 bases). Trimming removed 5 bases from V and 0 bases from J, with 15 bases in between. The CDR3 is 15 residues long. The V gene's germline CDR1 is SGHRS and CDR2 YFSETQ. In DNA, the CDR3 is TGCGCCAGCAGTTCGGACAGTTCTATCTCCTACGAGCAGTACTTC. Translated: CASSSDSSISYEQYF.

The chain recombines TRBV18 with TRBJ2-3; no clear D. V lost 3 bases and J 3 bases, leaving 4 bases between the germline ends. The germline V gene encodes CDR1 KGHSH and CDR2 LQKENI. The CDR3 consists of 12 residues. The CDR3 reads CASSPGTDTQYF. As DNA, the CDR3 is TGTGCCAGCTCACCCGGGACAGATACGCAGTATTTT. Together with reference TRBV18 and TRBJ2-3, the CDR3 gives the full variable domain: NAGVMQNPRHLVRRRGQEARLRCSPMKGHSHVYWYRQLPEEGLKFMVYLQKENIIDESGMPKERFSAEFPKEGPSILRIQQVVRGDSAAYFCASSPGTDTQYFGPGTRLTVL.

The rearrangement links TRBV11-2 to TRBJ2-3; D is uncertain. The CDR3 has 14 amino acids. Deletions cut 5 bases from V and 0 bases from J, with 9 bases between. CDR1 is SGHAT, CDR2 FQNNGV, per germline. CDR3 nucleotides: TGTGCCAGCAGCCGACTTCTGAGCACAGATACGCAGTATTTT. It specifies CASSRLLSTDTQYF.

The chain links TRBV5-1 to TRBJ1-1; D may be TRBD1 (6 bases). Trimming took 4 bases from V and 0 from J, leaving 16 bases between them. The CDR3 length is 16 residues. The germline CDR1 and CDR2 sequences are SGHRS and YFSETQ. CDR3 sequence reads: CASSHGQNLMNTEAFF. The CDR3 DNA reads as TGCGCCAGCAGCCACGGACAGAACCTAATGAACACTGAAGCTTTCTTT.

DNA of the CDR3: TGCGCCAGCAGCCTGTCGACAGGGGGCAAGATCACAGATACGCAGTATTTT. It is translated as CASSLSTGGKITDTQYF. The chain recombines TRBV4-1 with TRBJ2-3; 10 positions match TRBD1. The germline gives CDR1 MGHRA, CDR2 YSYEKL. Unmatched junction bases numbered 9, after V lost 4 bases and J lost 2 bases. This CDR3 region has 17 residues.

The V gene is TRBV5-6, the J gene TRBJ2-6; 8 bases are a match to TRBD2. J gave up 4 bases and V 4 bases, and 16 bases lay outside the gene matches. The CDR3 loop spans 19 amino acids. The germline gives CDR1 SGHDT, CDR2 YYEEEE. The CDR3 region has the DNA TGTGCCAGCAGCCACCAAACTAGCGGAGGTTTGTGGGGGGCCAACGTCCTGACTTTC. Amino acid sequence: CASSHQTSGGLWGANVLTF.

The sample holds a few counts of this clone. This chain's CDR3 is CASSPGERKPTDTQYF. The CDR3 coding sequence is TGCGCCAGCAGCCCAGGGGAGCGGAAGCCCACAGATACGCAGTATTTT. J is TRBJ2-3 and V is TRBV5-1; a possible D gene is TRBD1 (6 bases). Deletions cut 4 bases from V and 2 bases from J, with 17 bases between. Germline V CDR1 and CDR2: SGHRS, YFSETQ. The CDR3 has 16 residues.

This sequence joins TRBV9 and TRBJ2-1; 10 bases line up with TRBD2. Germline assignment: CDR1 SGDLS and CDR2 YYNGEE. The trim removed 3 bases at V and 0 bases at J, leaving 6 bases unmatched. The CDR3 loop spans 17 amino acids. The CDR3: CASSASSGSSSYNEQFF. CDR3 DNA sequence: TGTGCCAGCAGCGCCTCTAGCGGGAGTAGCTCCTACAATGAGCAGTTCTTC.

The chain is built from TRBV5-1 and TRBJ2-5; tentative D call: TRBD2 (7 bases). The CDR3 is 18 amino acids. The germline V and J ends were trimmed by 4 bases and 3 bases, with 25 bases remaining between them. Germline CDR1 and CDR2: SGHRS and YFSETQ. CDR3 sequence reads: CASSPPTRGAGIKETQYF. Written as DNA, the CDR3 is TGCGCCAGCAGCCCCCCCACCCGGGGGGCCGGGATAAAAGAGACCCAGTACTTC.

For the CDR3, the DNA is TGTGCCAGCAGCCTGAGGGACATAGGTTACAATGAGCAGTTCTTC. Amino acid sequence: CASSLRDIGYNEQFF. The chain links TRBV5-5 to TRBJ2-1, with D tentatively TRBD1 (6 bases). CDR3 length equals 15 residues. CDR1 SGHKS and CDR2 YYEKEE come from the germline V gene (reference sequence). V gave up 4 bases and J gave up 4 bases, with 15 bases separating them.

The chain joins TRBV4-1 to TRBJ1-2; D is unclear. The CDR3 sequence is 13 residues long. Germline V gene lookup returns CDR1 MGHRA and CDR2 YSYEKL. Trimming pared 0 bases from V and 5 bases from J, leaving 7 bases between. The CDR3 is CASSQESDYGYTF. CDR3 DNA sequence: TGCGCCAGCAGCCAAGAGTCAGATTATGGCTACACCTTC.

The V and J genes are TRBV2 and TRBJ1-2; D is unresolved. Between the trimmed V and J ends, which lost 1 base and 5 bases, there was a span of 8 bases. CDR1 is SNHLY, CDR2 FYNNEI, per germline. The CDR3 contains 13 residues. CDR3 coding DNA: TGTGCCAGCAGTGAAGACAGCATATATGGCTACACCTTC. It translates to CASSEDSIYGYTF.

V gene TRBV20-1 combines with J gene TRBJ1-2, with D maybe TRBD1 (6 bases). The CDR3 length is 11 residues. The V end lost 5 bases, the J end lost 8 bases, and 12 bases lay between the germline ends. Germline CDR1 is DFQATT and CDR2 is SNEGSKA (reference sequence). The CDR3 protein is CSAAPGGGYTF. The CDR3 coding sequence is TGCAGTGCTGCTCCGGGGGGCGGCTACACCTTC.

The chain uses TRBV5-4 and TRBJ2-3; 9 nucleotides match TRBD1. The germline gives CDR1 SGHNT, CDR2 YYREEE (reference sequence). The CDR3 contains 16 residues. With V trimmed by 4 bases and J by 1 base, 7 bases remained unmatched. The CDR3 DNA is TGTGCCAGCAGCCCACGGACAGGGGACGGCACAGATACGCAGTATTTT. Its translation: CASSPRTGDGTDTQYF.

V and J are TRBV5-1 and TRBJ2-2, with 7 bases identical to TRBD2. CDR1 is SGHRS, CDR2 YFSETQ, per germline. The length of the CDR3 is 16 residues. Trimming took 4 bases from V and 3 from J; bases not matched to a gene: 9. The CDR3, as DNA: TGCGCCAGCAGCATTCGAGCGGGGATTGACACCGGGGAGCTGTTTTTT. Its protein is CASSIRAGIDTGELFF.

This chain joins TRBV19 and TRBJ2-1, with a weak D call TRBD1 (5 bases). V was shortened by 6 bases and J by 5 bases, with 11 bases between the two germline ends. This CDR3 comprises 13 residues. The germline CDR1 and CDR2 sequences are LNHDA and SQIVND (reference sequence). This CDR3 reads CASSMDNNNEQFF. The DNA of the CDR3 is TGTGCCAGTAGCATGGACAATAACAATGAGCAGTTCTTC.

The chain has TRBV5-4 and TRBJ2-1; D is possibly TRBD2 (6 bases). V dropped 0 bases and J dropped 5 bases, with 12 bases sitting between them. CDR1 SGHNT and CDR2 YYREEE come from the germline V gene (reference sequence). The CDR3 totals 15 residues. The CDR3 nucleotides are TGTGCCAGCAGCTTGGAACTAGCCGCGAACAATGAGCAGTTCTTC. Its translation: CASSLELAANNEQFF.

This clone was seen more than once but under ten times. The sample contains more than one DNA sequence encoding this CDR3. The chain has TRBV7-6 and TRBJ2-2; 8 nucleotides agree with TRBD2. Germline values: CDR1 SGHVS, CDR2 FNYEAQ. This CDR3 is 15 amino acids long. The V gene end was trimmed by 1 base and the J gene end by 6 bases; junction bases not matched to a gene: 4. The CDR3 nucleotides are TGTGCCAGCAGCTTAGAGGCGGGGGGTGCCGGGGAGCTGTTTTTT. Its protein product is CASSLEAGGAGELFF.

The genes are TRBV19 and TRBJ2-6, with D possibly TRBD1 on 6 matching bases. V lost 1 base, J lost 1 base, and 17 bases lay in between. Germline loops: CDR1 LNHDA, CDR2 SQIVND (reference sequence). The CDR3 is 19 residues long. DNA for the CDR3: TGTGCCAGTAGTATAGTTGGGGGCGCCTTAATATCTGGGGCCAACGTCCTGACTTTC. Translating it yields CASSIVGGALISGANVLTF.

This clone was found a few times. V gene TRBV2 combines with J gene TRBJ1-6; the match to TRBD1 covers 9 bases. The length of the CDR3 is 15 residues. Looked up from germline, CDR1 is SNHLY and CDR2 is FYNNEI. V shed 6 bases and J 9 bases; nucleotides not matched to a gene: 9. In DNA form, the CDR3 reads TGTGCCAGCAGGGGGACAGGGTTTCAGCTTTCACCCCTCCACTTT. It specifies CASRGTGFQLSPLHF.

This chain uses TRBV6-5 with TRBJ2-7; 7 nucleotides align to TRBD1. The germline V gene encodes CDR1 MNHEY and CDR2 SVGAGI. The CDR3 consists of 13 residues. V shed 5 bases, J shed 2 bases, and the junction held 3 bases outside the gene matches. The CDR3 is CASSETGPYEQYF. The CDR3 DNA sequence: TGTGCCAGCAGTGAGACAGGGCCCTACGAGCAGTACTTC.

Written as DNA, the CDR3 is TGTGCCAGCAGCTTGGGGGGGACAGGGTGCTCCTACGAGCAGTACTTC. Its translation: CASSLGGTGCSYEQYF. The gene calls are TRBV5-7 and TRBJ2-7, with 9 bases aligning to TRBD1. TRBV5-7 is an ORF, and what it does is uncertain. The CDR3 has 16 amino acids. J lost 0 bases, V lost 0 bases, and 4 bases had no gene match.

The chain couples TRBV5-1 to TRBJ2-1; D may be TRBD1 (5 bases). The CDR3 extends over 13 amino acids. V was trimmed by 0 bases and J by 9 bases, leaving 10 bases between them. CDR1 is SGHRS, CDR2 YFSETQ, per germline. In nucleotides, the CDR3 is TGCGCCAGCAGCTTGGTATCGGACACTGAGCAGTTCTTC. Its translation: CASSLVSDTEQFF.

The V gene is TRBV14, the J gene TRBJ1-1; 9 bases agree with TRBD1. The CDR3 has 14 amino acids. Per germline, CDR1 SGHDN and CDR2 FVKESK. The V and J ends lost 4 bases and 4 bases, in that order; junction bases with no gene match: 4. The CDR3 is CASSLQTGGTEAFF. DNA of the CDR3: TGTGCCAGCAGCCTTCAGACAGGGGGCACTGAAGCTTTCTTT.